This T cell receptor (beta chain) was profiled in a study of T cell changes during pregnancy in multiple sclerosis. The junction had 2 bases not matched to a gene; V was cut back by 2 bases and J by 7 bases. The CDR3 has 14 amino acids. Looked up from germline, CDR1 is KGHSH and CDR2 is LQKENI. Clones were sequenced by immunoSEQ multiplex PCR, and TCRdb holds only the in-frame ones, with some missing. The repertoire holds some 110,000 clones, with 75% to 95% as singletons. The chain uses TRBV18 and TRBJ1-6, with 7 bases matching TRBD1. Sequenced material: peripheral blood, taken before pregnancy. The sequence was collected from a female donor with multiple sclerosis, enrolled in a pregnancy study. CDR3 sequence: CASSPEGANSPLHF. DNA of the CDR3: TGTGCCAGCTCACCAGAGGGGGCGAATTCACCCCTCCACTTT. Using reference TRBV18 and TRBJ1-6 for the parts outside the CDR3, the full variable domain is NAGVMQNPRHLVRRRGQEARLRCSPMKGHSHVYWYRQLPEEGLKFMVYLQKENIIDESGMPKERFSAEFPKEGPSILRIQQVVRGDSAAYFCASSPEGANSPLHFGNGTRLTVT.